Below are 31 T cell receptor beta chains sequenced from a single sample in a study of OX40 agonist ivuxolimab in advanced cancers. Measured with immunoSEQ multiplex PCR; TCRdb has only the in-frame clones, and not every one. The sample holds around 53,000 clones, 84% seen once. The source was CD4+ or CD8+ T cells sorted from blood, collected in a trial of the OX40 agonist ivuxolimab. The receptor source for this set is an adult with an advanced solid tumor such as melanoma, head and neck, liver or kidney cancer.

With regard to this clone: Different DNA sequences within this sample yield the same CDR3. CDR3 DNA: TGTGCCAGCAGTTACTCATTAGATCAGCCCCAGCATTTT. Translation gives CASSYSLDQPQHF. This chain uses TRBV6-6 with TRBJ1-5; D unresolved. The CDR3 covers 13 residues. Germline CDR1 is MNHNY and CDR2 is SVGAGI (reference sequence). Trimming took 0 bases from V and 5 from J, leaving 5 bases between them.

This clone appeared once. The rearrangement joins TRBV30 to TRBJ2-6; 10 bases are a match to TRBD1. CDR3 length: 16 amino acids. With 2 bases clipped from V and 3 bases from J, the junction kept 4 bases outside the gene matches. The germline gives CDR1 GTSNPN, CDR2 SVGIG (reference sequence). The CDR3 nucleotides are TGTGCCTGGAGTCAGACAGGGGGCAGTGGGGCCAACGTCCTGACTTTC. This translates into CAWSQTGGSGANVLTF.

The CDR3 loop is CASSEYGTSRDQFF. The CDR3, as DNA: TGTGCCAGCAGTGAATATGGGACTAGCAGAGATCAGTTCTTC. The rearrangement joins TRBV25-1 to TRBJ2-1, with 9 bases lining up with TRBD2. The V gene end was trimmed by 0 bases and the J gene end by 13 bases; junction bases not matched to a gene: 7. CDR1 MGHDK and CDR2 SYGVNS come from the germline V gene. There are 14 residues in the CDR3.

The chain combines TRBV6-5 with TRBJ2-3, with TRBD2 matching over 12 bases. J gave up 2 bases and V 6 bases, and 3 bases lay outside the gene matches. The CDR3 covers 15 residues. Germline V gene sequence: CDR1 MNHEY, CDR2 SVGAGI. The CDR3 sequence: CASRRLAGVTDTQYF. CDR3 sequence (DNA): TGTGCCAGCAGAAGACTAGCGGGGGTCACAGATACGCAGTATTTT.

The chain joins TRBV5-5 to TRBJ1-5; D perhaps matches TRBD1 (6 bases). Germline lookup yields CDR1 SGHKS and CDR2 YYEKEE (reference sequence). Trimming removed 4 bases from V and 3 bases from J, with 14 bases in between. This CDR3 contains 15 residues. The CDR3 sequence is CASSPVVGANQPQHF. CDR3 DNA: TGTGCCAGCAGCCCCGTGGTGGGGGCCAATCAGCCCCAGCATTTT.

V is TRBV7-3 and J is TRBJ2-7; TRBD2 might be the D (7 bases). Trimming left V 2 bases short and J 6 bases short, with 17 bases between. The CDR3 length is 15 residues. Germline-derived CDR1 and CDR2 are SGHTA and FQGTGA. The CDR3 here is CASSLLGGAQSEQYF. CDR3 nucleotide sequence: TGTGCCAGCAGCTTACTGGGGGGGGCACAGAGCGAGCAGTACTTC.

This sequence joins TRBV19 and TRBJ2-1; the match to TRBD1 covers 7 bases. This CDR3 has 16 amino acids. The germline gives CDR1 LNHDA, CDR2 SQIVND (reference sequence). With 5 bases clipped from V and 2 bases from J, the junction kept 9 bases outside the gene matches. The DNA of the CDR3 is TGTGCCAGTAGTTCCCCGGACAGGTGGACCTACAATGAGCAGTTCTTC. It is translated as CASSSPDRWTYNEQFF. The whole variable domain, filled in from reference TRBV19 and TRBJ2-1, reads DGGITQSPKYLFRKEGQNVTLSCEQNLNHDAMYWYRQDPGQGLRLIYYSQIVNDFQKGDIAEGYSVSREKKESFPLTVTSAQKNPTAFYLCASSSPDRWTYNEQFFGPGTRLTVL.

The CDR3 DNA reads as TGTGCCAGCTCACAGCGTAGGACTAGCGGCCAAGAGACCCAGTACTTC. This sequence encodes CASSQRRTSGQETQYF. The V gene is TRBV18, the J gene TRBJ2-5, with 10 bases fitting TRBD2. The CDR3 sequence is 16 residues long. Germline V gene lookup returns CDR1 KGHSH and CDR2 LQKENI. The V segment lost 4 bases and the J segment 1 base; nucleotides outside the gene matches: 6.

For the CDR3, the DNA is TGTGCCAGCAGCTTGGGAGGGGGCGTGAACACTGAAGCTTTCTTT. It encodes CASSLGGGVNTEAFF. The chain is built from TRBV11-3 and TRBJ1-1; TRBD1 matches 7 bases. With V trimmed by 3 bases and J by 0 bases, 4 bases remained unmatched. CDR1 is SGHNT, CDR2 YENEEA, per germline. The CDR3 consists of 15 residues.

The CDR3 protein is CASSSRQSYEQYF. The CDR3 nucleotides are TGTGCCAGCAGCTCGAGACAGTCCTACGAGCAGTACTTC. V usage is TRBV7-3 and J usage is TRBJ2-7; a possible D gene is TRBD1 (5 bases). The CDR3 has 13 residues. Trimming left V 4 bases short and J 1 base short, with 8 bases between. Looked up from germline, CDR1 is SGHTA and CDR2 is FQGTGA.

This chain uses TRBV18 with TRBJ2-1; tentatively, D is TRBD2 (6 bases). CDR3 size: 17 residues. Germline CDR1 is KGHSH and CDR2 is LQKENI. The V gene lost 2 bases and the J gene lost 11 bases, with 25 bases spanning the gap. The chain's CDR3 is CASSPTGGIFPTMKQFF. The CDR3 DNA sequence: TGTGCCAGCTCACCAACAGGAGGGATCTTTCCTACAATGAAGCAGTTCTTC.

This sequence joins TRBV30 and TRBJ1-6; 9 bases are a match to TRBD1. V gave up 5 bases and J gave up 8 bases; unmatched junction bases: 4. Per the germline V gene, CDR1 is GTSNPN and CDR2 is SVGIG (reference sequence). The CDR3 contains 13 residues. CDR3 in amino acids: CAWRTGGHSPLHF. Here the CDR3 DNA reads TGTGCCTGGCGTACAGGGGGCCATTCACCCCTCCACTTT. Full variable domain (rest looked up from reference TRBV30 and TRBJ1-6): SQTIHQWPATLVQPVGSPLSLECTVEGTSNPNLYWYRQAAGRGLQLLFYSVGIGQISSEVPQNLSASRPQDRQFILSSKKLLLSDSGFYLCAWRTGGHSPLHFGNGTRLTVT.

The V and J genes are TRBV19 and TRBJ1-1, with 7 bases fitting TRBD1. Germline lookup yields CDR1 LNHDA and CDR2 SQIVND (reference sequence). The CDR3 totals 14 residues. Germline trimming cut 2 bases from V and 4 bases from J; bases unmatched to any gene: 4. The CDR3 nucleotides read TGTGCCAGTAGTATAACAGGGGCCGGCACTGAAGCTTTCTTT. This gives the protein CASSITGAGTEAFF. Based on the CDR3 plus reference TRBV19 and TRBJ1-1, the full variable domain is DGGITQSPKYLFRKEGQNVTLSCEQNLNHDAMYWYRQDPGQGLRLIYYSQIVNDFQKGDIAEGYSVSREKKESFPLTVTSAQKNPTAFYLCASSITGAGTEAFFGQGTRLTVV.

The chain uses TRBV7-9 and TRBJ2-1, with D uncertain. The CDR3 runs to 15 residues. Trimming pared 4 bases from V and 4 bases from J, leaving 14 bases between. Germline CDR1 is SEHNR and CDR2 is FQNEAQ (reference sequence). In DNA form, the CDR3 reads TGTGCCAGCAGCTCCTACCAAAGAAGTTACAATGAGCAGTTCTTC. Translating gives CASSSYQRSYNEQFF.

The chain combines TRBV5-5 with TRBJ1-2; D is ambiguous. CDR3 length equals 14 residues. The V end lost 3 bases, the J end lost 4 bases, and 13 bases lay between the germline ends. The germline CDR1 and CDR2 sequences are SGHKS and YYEKEE (reference sequence). The CDR3 here is CASSSVGLAYGYTF. The CDR3 nucleotides are TGTGCCAGCAGCTCTGTGGGTCTTGCCTATGGCTACACCTTC.

This sequence joins TRBV6-1 and TRBJ2-5; possibly TRBD2 for D (5 bases). The V gene's germline CDR1 is MNHNS and CDR2 SASEGT. V lost 6 bases to trimming and J lost 1 base, with 15 bases between them. This CDR3 spans 15 amino acids. The CDR3, as DNA: TGTGCCAGCAGAGGTAGGGAGCGCGGCCAAGAGACCCAGTACTTC. Its translation: CASRGRERGQETQYF.

This clone was seen a few times. The gene calls are TRBV19 and TRBJ1-5, with 9 bases fitting TRBD1. V dropped 3 bases and J dropped 6; count of bases not matched to a gene: 6. The CDR3 sequence is 15 residues long. The germline gives CDR1 LNHDA, CDR2 SQIVND (reference sequence). For the CDR3, the DNA is TGTGCCAGTAGTATCGGCGGGACAGGGTCTCAGCCCCAGCATTTT. Encoded protein: CASSIGGTGSQPQHF.

The chain couples TRBV5-1 to TRBJ2-3; TRBD2 is a possible D gene (5 bases). V gave up 1 base and J gave up 4 bases, with 10 bases separating them. CDR1 is SGHRS and CDR2 is YFSETQ in the germline V gene. This CDR3 has 14 residues. In DNA, the CDR3 is TGCGCCAGCAGCTTGACTAGTTGGGCAGATACGCAGTATTTT. It is translated as CASSLTSWADTQYF. Supplemented by reference TRBV5-1 and TRBJ2-3, the full variable domain reads KAGVTQTPRYLIKTRGQQVTLSCSPISGHRSVSWYQQTPGQGLQFLFEYFSETQRNKGNFPGRFSGRQFSNSRSEMNVSTLELGDSALYLCASSLTSWADTQYFGPGTRLTVL.

The V call is TRBV11-1, the J call TRBJ2-1; D is perhaps TRBD1 or TRBD2 (7 bases each). Germline V gene lookup returns CDR1 SGHAT and CDR2 FQDESV (reference sequence). The CDR3 runs to 15 residues. Trimming shortened V by 5 bases and J by 10 bases, and 21 bases separated the two germline ends. In nucleotides, the CDR3 is TGTGCCAGCAGCGCCCGCCAGGGGGGGATTGGAGAGCAGTTCTTC. It codes for CASSARQGGIGEQFF.

The rearrangement joins TRBV9 to TRBJ2-3, with 8 bases fitting TRBD1. Germline lookup yields CDR1 SGDLS and CDR2 YYNGEE. The CDR3 has 14 amino acids. V dropped 0 bases and J dropped 4; count of bases not matched to a gene: 1. Written as DNA, the CDR3 is TGTGCCAGCAGCGTAGGACAGGGGCCAGATACGCAGTATTTT. It encodes CASSVGQGPDTQYF.

The rearrangement links TRBV29-1 to TRBJ1-1; D unclear. The length of the CDR3 is 11 residues. CDR1 is SQVTM, CDR2 ANQGSEA, per germline. V gave up 3 bases and J gave up 4 bases, with 6 bases separating them. CDR3 in DNA: TGCAGCGTTGACACGATCACTGAAGCTTTCTTT. The encoded protein is CSVDTITEAFF.

The genes are TRBV4-1 and TRBJ1-3; D gene ambiguous. Germline-derived CDR1 and CDR2 are MGHRA and YSYEKL. Trimming pared 1 base from V and 0 bases from J, leaving 13 bases between. This CDR3 is 17 amino acids long. Written as DNA, the CDR3 is TGCGCCAGCAGCCAAGCCCCTACGGGGAGCTCTGGAAACACCATATATTTT. Protein: CASSQAPTGSSGNTIYF.

This rearrangement joins TRBV2 to TRBJ2-3; TRBD2 aligns across 7 bases. This CDR3 is built from 13 residues. V gave up 7 bases and J gave up 2 bases; unmatched junction bases: 3. CDR1 is SNHLY and CDR2 is FYNNEI in the germline V gene. In DNA, the CDR3 is TGTGCCAGCAAGCGGGAAACCACAGATACGCAGTATTTT. Its translation: CASKRETTDTQYF.

The V and J genes are TRBV27 and TRBJ1-4, with D unclear. The CDR3 covers 15 residues. Germline CDR1 and CDR2: MNHEY and SMNVEV (reference sequence). The V and J ends lost 5 bases and 5 bases respectively, with 15 bases between them. Written as DNA, the CDR3 is TGTGCCAGCAGTCCCCAGACGGGCTTCAATGAAAAACTGTTTTTT. The encoded protein is CASSPQTGFNEKLFF. Full variable domain (rest looked up from reference TRBV27 and TRBJ1-4): EAQVTQNPRYLITVTGKKLTVTCSQNMNHEYMSWYRQDPGLGLRQIYYSMNVEVTDKGDVPEGYKVSRKEKRNFPLILESPSPNQTSLYFCASSPQTGFNEKLFFGSGTQLSVL.

This chain uses TRBV19 with TRBJ2-3; D is possibly TRBD1 (5 bases). The CDR3 runs 15 residues. CDR1 and CDR2 from the germline V gene are LNHDA and SQIVND (reference sequence). The V end lost 8 bases, the J end lost 3 bases, and 18 bases lay between the germline ends. CDR3 nucleotide sequence: TGTGCCAGTTCTCCGGCAAGGGGCACGACAGATACGCAGTATTTT. It yields the protein CASSPARGTTDTQYF.

This clone was counted between two and nine times. The chain is built from TRBV11-3 and TRBJ2-7, with D maybe TRBD1 (6 bases). V shed 1 base and J shed 6 bases, with 16 bases lying between them. In germline, CDR1 is SGHNT, CDR2 YENEEA. This CDR3 has 15 amino acids. CDR3 sequence reads: CASSLGYAGDGEQYF. CDR3 bases: TGTGCCAGCAGCTTAGGTTATGCAGGGGATGGCGAGCAGTACTTC.

The CDR3 sequence is CASSKDRTSSNQPQHF. The CDR3 coding sequence is TGTGCCAGCAGTAAAGACAGGACCTCTAGCAATCAGCCCCAGCATTTT. V and J are TRBV2 and TRBJ1-5, with a weak D call TRBD1 (6 bases). The ends were cut back, 5 bases at V and 0 bases at J, with 14 bases in the middle. Germline CDR1 and CDR2: SNHLY and FYNNEI. The CDR3 has 16 residues.

V and J are TRBV10-2 and TRBJ2-6, with 11 bases fitting TRBD2. CDR3 length equals 19 residues. Germline V gene lookup returns CDR1 WSHSY and CDR2 SAAADI. V lost 6 bases, J lost 3 bases, and 13 bases stayed unmatched. The DNA for the CDR3 is TGCGCCAGCAGAGGCGGATTGACTAGCGGGACAGGTGGGGCCAACGTCCTGACTTTC. Its protein is CASRGGLTSGTGGANVLTF.

The V call is TRBV7-2, the J call TRBJ2-3, with TRBD2 matching over 7 bases. The germline CDR1 and CDR2 sequences are SGHTA and FQGNSA. There are 16 residues in the CDR3. Trimming at V came to 5 bases and at J to 1 base, leaving 9 bases not matched to a gene. CDR3 amino acids: CASSPTASGGTDTQYF. CDR3 nucleotide sequence: TGTGCCAGCAGCCCAACCGCTAGCGGCGGCACAGATACGCAGTATTTT.

The V and J genes are TRBV6-5 and TRBJ1-5; D is uncertain. This CDR3 comprises 13 residues. The germline gives CDR1 MNHEY, CDR2 SVGAGI. V lost 5 bases and J 4 bases, leaving 9 bases between the germline ends. The DNA for the CDR3 is TGTGCCAGCAGTGGCGTCCCGAATCAGCCCCAGCATTTT. Residues: CASSGVPNQPQHF.

This chain uses TRBV7-8 with TRBJ2-1; D is possibly TRBD1 or TRBD2 (5 bases each). The CDR3 length is 15 residues. CDR1 and CDR2 from the germline V gene are SGHVS and FQNEAQ. V was clipped by 5 bases and J by 5 bases, with 16 bases between them. CDR3 sequence: CASSVDVGVHNEQFF. The CDR3 DNA follows: TGTGCCAGCAGCGTCGACGTGGGGGTCCACAATGAGCAGTTCTTC.